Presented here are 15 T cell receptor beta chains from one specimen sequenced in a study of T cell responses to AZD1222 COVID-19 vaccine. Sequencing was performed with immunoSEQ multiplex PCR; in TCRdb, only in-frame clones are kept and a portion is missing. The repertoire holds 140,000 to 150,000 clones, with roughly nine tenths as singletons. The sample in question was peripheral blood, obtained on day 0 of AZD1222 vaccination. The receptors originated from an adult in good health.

DNA of the CDR3: TGTGCCAGCTCACCCAAATCAGGGGGACTGAACACCGGGGAGCTGTTTTTT. Amino acid sequence: CASSPKSGGLNTGELFF. The V call is TRBV18, the J call TRBJ2-2; possibly TRBD1 for D (7 bases). The CDR3 consists of 17 residues. The V end was cut by 3 bases, the J end by 1 base, with 15 bases between. Germline-derived CDR1 and CDR2 are KGHSH and LQKENI.

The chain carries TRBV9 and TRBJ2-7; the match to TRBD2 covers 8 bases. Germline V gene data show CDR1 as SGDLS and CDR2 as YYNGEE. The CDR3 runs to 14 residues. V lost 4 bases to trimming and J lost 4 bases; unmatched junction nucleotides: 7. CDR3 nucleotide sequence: TGTGCCAGCAGCACAGCGGGAGCGTCTTACGAGCAGTACTTC. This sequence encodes CASSTAGASYEQYF.

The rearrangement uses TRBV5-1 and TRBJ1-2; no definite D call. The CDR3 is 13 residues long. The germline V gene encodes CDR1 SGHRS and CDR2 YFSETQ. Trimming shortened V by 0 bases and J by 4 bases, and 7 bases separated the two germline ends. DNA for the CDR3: TGCGCCAGCAGCTTGGCCAGAAGCTATGGCTACACCTTC. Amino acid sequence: CASSLARSYGYTF.

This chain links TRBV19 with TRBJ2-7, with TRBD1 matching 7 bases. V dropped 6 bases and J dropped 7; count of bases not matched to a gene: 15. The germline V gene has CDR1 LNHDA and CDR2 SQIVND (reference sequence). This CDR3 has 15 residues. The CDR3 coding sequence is TGTGCCAGTAGAAACCAGGGGACAGAGAGGAGTGAGCAGTACTTC. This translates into CASRNQGTERSEQYF.

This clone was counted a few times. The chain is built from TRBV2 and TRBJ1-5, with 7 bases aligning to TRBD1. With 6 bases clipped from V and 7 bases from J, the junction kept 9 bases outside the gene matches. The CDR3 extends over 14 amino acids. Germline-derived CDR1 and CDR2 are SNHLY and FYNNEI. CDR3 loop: CASSTNRGYQPQHF. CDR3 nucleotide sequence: TGTGCCAGCAGCACTAACAGGGGTTACCAGCCCCAGCATTTT.

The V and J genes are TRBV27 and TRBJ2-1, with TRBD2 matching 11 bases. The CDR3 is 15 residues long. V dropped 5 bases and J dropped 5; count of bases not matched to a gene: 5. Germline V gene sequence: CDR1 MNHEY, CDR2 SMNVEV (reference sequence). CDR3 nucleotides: TGTGCCAGCAGTGACGGGACTAGCGGCGACAATGAGCAGTTCTTC. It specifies CASSDGTSGDNEQFF.

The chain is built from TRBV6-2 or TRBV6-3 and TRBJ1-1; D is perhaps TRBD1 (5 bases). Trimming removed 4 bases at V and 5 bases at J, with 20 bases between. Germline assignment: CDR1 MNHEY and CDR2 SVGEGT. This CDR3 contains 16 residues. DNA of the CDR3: TGTGCCAGCAGTTGGGGGGGAATGTCGGGGACGACTGAAGCTTTCTTT. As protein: CASSWGGMSGTTEAFF.

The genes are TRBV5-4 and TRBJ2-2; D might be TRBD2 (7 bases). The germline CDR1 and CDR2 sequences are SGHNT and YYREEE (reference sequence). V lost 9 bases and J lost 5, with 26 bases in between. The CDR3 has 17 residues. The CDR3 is CAIPWGGRAGRTGELFF. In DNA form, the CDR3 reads TGTGCCATCCCCTGGGGGGGGCGGGCCGGTAGGACCGGGGAGCTGTTTTTT. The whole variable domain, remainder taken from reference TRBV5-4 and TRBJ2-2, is ETGVTQSPTHLIKTRGQQVTLRCSSQSGHNTVSWYQQALGQGPQFIFQYYREEENGRGNFPPRFSGLQFPNYSSELNVNALELDDSALYLCAIPWGGRAGRTGELFFGEGSRLTVL.

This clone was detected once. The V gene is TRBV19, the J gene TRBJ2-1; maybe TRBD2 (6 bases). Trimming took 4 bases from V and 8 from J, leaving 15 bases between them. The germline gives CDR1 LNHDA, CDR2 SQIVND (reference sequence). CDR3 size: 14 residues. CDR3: CASSRNTGEYEQFF. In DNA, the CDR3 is TGTGCCAGTAGTAGAAATACGGGGGAATATGAGCAGTTCTTC.

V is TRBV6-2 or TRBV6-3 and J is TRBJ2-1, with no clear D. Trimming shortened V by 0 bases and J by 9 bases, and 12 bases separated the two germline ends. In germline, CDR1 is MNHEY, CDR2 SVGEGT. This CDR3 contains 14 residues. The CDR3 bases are TGTGCCAGCAGTTACTCGAGTGGGCTCGGTGAGCAGTTCTTC. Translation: CASSYSSGLGEQFF.

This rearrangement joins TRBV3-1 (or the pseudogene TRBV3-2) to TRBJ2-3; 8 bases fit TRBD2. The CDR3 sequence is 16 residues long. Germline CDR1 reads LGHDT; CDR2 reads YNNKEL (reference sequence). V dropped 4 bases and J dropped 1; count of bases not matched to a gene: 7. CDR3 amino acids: CASSPRPTSGTDTQYF. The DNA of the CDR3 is TGTGCCAGCAGCCCCCGCCCGACTAGCGGCACAGATACGCAGTATTTT.

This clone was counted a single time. CDR3 sequence: CASSWDSGSYFTSYEQYF. The DNA for the CDR3 is TGTGCCAGCAGTTGGGATAGCGGGAGTTATTTCACCAGCTACGAGCAGTACTTC. The J gene is TRBJ2-7, the V gene TRBV6-2 or TRBV6-3, with TRBD2 matching 9 bases. Trimming took 4 bases from V and 3 from J; bases not matched to a gene: 16. This CDR3 spans 18 amino acids. Germline CDR1 and CDR2: MNHEY and SVGEGT.

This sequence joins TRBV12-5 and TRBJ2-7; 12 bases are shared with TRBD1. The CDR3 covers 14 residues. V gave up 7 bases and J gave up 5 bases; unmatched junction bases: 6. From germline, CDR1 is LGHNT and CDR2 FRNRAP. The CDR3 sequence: CASAGTGGVNEQYF. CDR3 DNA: TGTGCTAGTGCCGGGACAGGGGGCGTCAACGAGCAGTACTTC.

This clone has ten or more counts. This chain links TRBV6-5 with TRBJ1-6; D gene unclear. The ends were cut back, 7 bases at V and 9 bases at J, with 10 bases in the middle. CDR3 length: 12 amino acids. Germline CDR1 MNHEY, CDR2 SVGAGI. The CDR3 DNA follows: TGTGCCAGCACCCACCGGGGTTCACCCCTCCACTTT. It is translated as CASTHRGSPLHF.

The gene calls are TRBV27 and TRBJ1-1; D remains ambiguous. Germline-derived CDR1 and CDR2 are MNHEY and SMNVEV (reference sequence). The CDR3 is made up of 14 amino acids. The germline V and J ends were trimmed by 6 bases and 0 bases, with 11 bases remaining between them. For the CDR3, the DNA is TGTGCCAGCAGCCGGTCAAGCCTGAACACTGAAGCTTTCTTT. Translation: CASSRSSLNTEAFF.